Sequencing of this T cell receptor beta chain was carried out in a study of CD8+ T cells in alopecia areata. RNA, once extracted, was reverse transcribed into cDNA for use as the sequencing template. The repertoire was sequenced with immunoSEQ multiplex PCR; TCRdb's copy has only in-frame clones and lacks some. The sample has approximately 150,000 clones, about 70% seen once. Details on this clone: Its antigen remains unknown.

Study-wide points: Alphabeta T cells residing in normal skin are also sequenced in scalp samples. Although TCR sharing was seen in mice, sharing across patients was less clear, possibly for HLA-related reasons. Lesional scalp, notably in alopecia totalis/universalis, had clonality above that of normal scalp.

Trimming left V 3 bases short and J 8 bases short, with 14 bases between. CDR1 is SNHLY, CDR2 FYNNEI, per germline. The CDR3 loop spans 14 amino acids. The input for sequencing was CD8+ T cells sorted from blood, taken at week 0. V and J are TRBV2 and TRBJ2-1; TRBD1 might be the D (5 bases). The origin of this receptor is a human donor with alopecia areata. The DNA for the CDR3 is TGTGCCAGCAGTGACCCCGGTCCCAGGGATGAGCAGTTCTTC. It yields the protein CASSDPGPRDEQFF. The complete variable domain, with remaining parts taken from reference TRBV2 and TRBJ2-1, reads EPEVTQTPSHQVTQMGQEVILRCVPISNHLYFYWYRQILGQKVEFLVSFYNNEISEKSEIFDDQFSVERPDGSNFTLKIRSTKLEDSAMYFCASSDPGPRDEQFFGPGTRLTVL.